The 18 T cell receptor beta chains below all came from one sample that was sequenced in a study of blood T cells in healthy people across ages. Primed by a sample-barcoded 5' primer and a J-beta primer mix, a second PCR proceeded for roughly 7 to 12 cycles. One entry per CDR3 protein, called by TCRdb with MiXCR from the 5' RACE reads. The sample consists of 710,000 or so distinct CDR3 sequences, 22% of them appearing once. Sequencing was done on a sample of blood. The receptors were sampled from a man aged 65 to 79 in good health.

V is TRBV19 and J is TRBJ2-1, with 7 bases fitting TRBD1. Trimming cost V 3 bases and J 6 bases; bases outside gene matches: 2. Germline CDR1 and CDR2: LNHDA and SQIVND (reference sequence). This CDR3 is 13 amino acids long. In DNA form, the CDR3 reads TGTGCCAGTAGTATTAGGGGGCGCAATGAGCAGTTCTTC. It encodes CASSIRGRNEQFF.

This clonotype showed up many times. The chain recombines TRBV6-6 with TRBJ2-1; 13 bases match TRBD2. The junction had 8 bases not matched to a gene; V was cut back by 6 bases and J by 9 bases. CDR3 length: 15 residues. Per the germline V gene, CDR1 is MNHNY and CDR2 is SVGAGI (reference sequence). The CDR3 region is CASSPTSGGAGEQFF. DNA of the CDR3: TGTGCCAGCAGCCCAACTAGCGGGGGGGCGGGTGAGCAGTTCTTC.

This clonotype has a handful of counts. CDR3 DNA sequence: TGCGCCAGCAGCTTGGATCCGGGACAGGGCGCGATGAACACTGAAGCTTTCTTT. It encodes CASSLDPGQGAMNTEAFF. This rearrangement joins TRBV5-1 to TRBJ1-1; 9 bases align to TRBD1. This CDR3 spans 18 amino acids. The germline V gene has CDR1 SGHRS and CDR2 YFSETQ. V shed 0 bases, J shed 0 bases, and the junction held 9 bases outside the gene matches.

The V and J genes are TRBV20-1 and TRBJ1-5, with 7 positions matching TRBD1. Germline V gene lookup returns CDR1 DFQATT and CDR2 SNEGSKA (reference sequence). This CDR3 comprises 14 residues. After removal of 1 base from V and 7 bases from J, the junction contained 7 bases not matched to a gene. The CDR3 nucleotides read TGCAGTGCTAGAGCGACAGGGCCCAGGCAGCCCCAGCATTTT. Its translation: CSARATGPRQPQHF.

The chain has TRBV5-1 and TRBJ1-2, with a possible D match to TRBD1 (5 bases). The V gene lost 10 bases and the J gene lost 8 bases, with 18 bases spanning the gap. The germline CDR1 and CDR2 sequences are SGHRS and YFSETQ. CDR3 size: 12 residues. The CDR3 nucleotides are TGCGCCTCCTTGGGAGAGTGGGGCGGCTACACCTTC. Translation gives CASLGEWGGYTF.

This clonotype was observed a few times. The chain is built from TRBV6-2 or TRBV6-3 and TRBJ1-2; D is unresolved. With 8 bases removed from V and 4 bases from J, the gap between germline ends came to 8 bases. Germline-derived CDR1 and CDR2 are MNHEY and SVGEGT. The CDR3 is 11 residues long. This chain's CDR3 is CASGYLYGYTF. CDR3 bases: TGTGCCAGCGGGTATCTCTATGGCTACACCTTC.

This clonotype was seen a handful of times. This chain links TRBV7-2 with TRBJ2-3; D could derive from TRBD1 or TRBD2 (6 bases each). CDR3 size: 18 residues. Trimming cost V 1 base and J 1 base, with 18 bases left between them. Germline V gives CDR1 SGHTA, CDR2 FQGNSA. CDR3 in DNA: TGTGCCAGCAGCTTAGAAGGGGGGTACGGGACCGGCACAGATACGCAGTATTTT. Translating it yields CASSLEGGYGTGTDTQYF.

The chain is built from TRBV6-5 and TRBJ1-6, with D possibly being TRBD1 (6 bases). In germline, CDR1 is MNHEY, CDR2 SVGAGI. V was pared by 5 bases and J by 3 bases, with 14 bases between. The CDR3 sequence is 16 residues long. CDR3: CASSISGTHYNSPLHF. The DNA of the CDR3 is TGTGCCAGCAGTATATCCGGGACACACTATAATTCACCCCTCCACTTT.

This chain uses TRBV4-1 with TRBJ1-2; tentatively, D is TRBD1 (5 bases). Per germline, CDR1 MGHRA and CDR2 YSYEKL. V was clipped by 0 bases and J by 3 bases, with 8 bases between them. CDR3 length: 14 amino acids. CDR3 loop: CASSQDRGDYGYTF. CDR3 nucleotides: TGCGCCAGCAGCCAAGATAGGGGCGACTATGGCTACACCTTC.

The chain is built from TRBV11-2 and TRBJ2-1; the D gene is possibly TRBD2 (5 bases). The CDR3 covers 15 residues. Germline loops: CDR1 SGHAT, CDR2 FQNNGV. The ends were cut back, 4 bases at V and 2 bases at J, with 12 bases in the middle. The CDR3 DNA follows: TGTGCCAGCAGCTCCAAGCCCGGGACCTACAATGAGCAGTTCTTC. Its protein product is CASSSKPGTYNEQFF.

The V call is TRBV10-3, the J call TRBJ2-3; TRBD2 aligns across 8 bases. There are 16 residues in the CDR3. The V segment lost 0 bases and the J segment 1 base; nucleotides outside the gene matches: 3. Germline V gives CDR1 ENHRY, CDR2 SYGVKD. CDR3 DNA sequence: TGTGCCATCAGTGAGTCGAGTAGCGGGGGCACAGATACGCAGTATTTT. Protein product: CAISESSSGGTDTQYF.

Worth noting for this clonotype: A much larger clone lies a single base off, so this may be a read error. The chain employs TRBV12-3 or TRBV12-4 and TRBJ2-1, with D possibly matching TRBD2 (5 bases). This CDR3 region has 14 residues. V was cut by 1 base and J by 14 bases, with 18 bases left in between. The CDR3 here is CASSLGANRGSKFF. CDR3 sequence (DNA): TGTGCCAGCAGTTTAGGGGCAAACCGGGGATCCAAGTTCTTC.

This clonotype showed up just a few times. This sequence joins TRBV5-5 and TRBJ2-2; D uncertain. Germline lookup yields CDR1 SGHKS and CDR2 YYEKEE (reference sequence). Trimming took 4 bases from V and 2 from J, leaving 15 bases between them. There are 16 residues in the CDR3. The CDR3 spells CASSSLWRTNTGELFF. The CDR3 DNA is TGTGCCAGCAGCAGCCTCTGGCGGACCAACACCGGGGAGCTGTTTTTT.

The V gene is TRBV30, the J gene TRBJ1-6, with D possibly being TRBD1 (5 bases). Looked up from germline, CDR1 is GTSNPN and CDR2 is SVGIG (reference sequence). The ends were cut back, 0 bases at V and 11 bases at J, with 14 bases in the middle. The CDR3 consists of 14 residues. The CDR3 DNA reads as TGTGCCTGGAGTGTATCAGGGAGGGGACCACCCCTCCACTTT. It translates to CAWSVSGRGPPLHF.

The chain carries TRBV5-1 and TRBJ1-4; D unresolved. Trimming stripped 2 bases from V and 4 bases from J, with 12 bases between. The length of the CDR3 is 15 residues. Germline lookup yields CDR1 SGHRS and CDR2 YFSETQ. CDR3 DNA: TGCGCCAGCAGCTTTTCTTCGAACATTAATGAAAAACTGTTTTTT. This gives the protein CASSFSSNINEKLFF.

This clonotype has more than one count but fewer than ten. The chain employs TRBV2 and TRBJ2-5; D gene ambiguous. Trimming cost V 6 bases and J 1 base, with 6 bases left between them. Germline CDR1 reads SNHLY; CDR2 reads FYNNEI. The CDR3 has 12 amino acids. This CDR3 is CASRTSQETQYF. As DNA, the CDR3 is TGTGCCAGCAGGACAAGCCAAGAGACCCAGTACTTC.

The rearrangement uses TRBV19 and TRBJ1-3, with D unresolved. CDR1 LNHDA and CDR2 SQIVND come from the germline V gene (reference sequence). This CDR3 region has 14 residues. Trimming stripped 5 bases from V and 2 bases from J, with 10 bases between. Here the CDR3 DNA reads TGTGCCAGTAGTGCCCAAAGGACTGGAAACACCATATATTTT. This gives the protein CASSAQRTGNTIYF.

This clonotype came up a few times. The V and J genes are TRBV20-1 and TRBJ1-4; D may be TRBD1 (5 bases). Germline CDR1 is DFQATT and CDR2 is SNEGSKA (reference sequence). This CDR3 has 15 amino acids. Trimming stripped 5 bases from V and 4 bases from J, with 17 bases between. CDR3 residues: CSARRSGRDNEKLFF. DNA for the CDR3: TGCAGTGCTCGCCGCTCGGGGCGAGATAATGAAAAACTGTTTTTT.